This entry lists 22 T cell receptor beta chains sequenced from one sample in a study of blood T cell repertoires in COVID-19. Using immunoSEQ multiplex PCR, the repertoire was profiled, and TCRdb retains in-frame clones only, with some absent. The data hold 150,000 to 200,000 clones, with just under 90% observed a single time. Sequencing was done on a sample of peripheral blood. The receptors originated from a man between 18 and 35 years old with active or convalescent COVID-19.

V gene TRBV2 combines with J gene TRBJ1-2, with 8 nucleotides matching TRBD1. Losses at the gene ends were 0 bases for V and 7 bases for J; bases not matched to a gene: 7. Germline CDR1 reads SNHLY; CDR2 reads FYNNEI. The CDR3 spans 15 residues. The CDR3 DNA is TGTGCCAGCAGTGAAGCTGAGACAGGGGAATTTGGCTACACCTTC. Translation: CASSEAETGEFGYTF.

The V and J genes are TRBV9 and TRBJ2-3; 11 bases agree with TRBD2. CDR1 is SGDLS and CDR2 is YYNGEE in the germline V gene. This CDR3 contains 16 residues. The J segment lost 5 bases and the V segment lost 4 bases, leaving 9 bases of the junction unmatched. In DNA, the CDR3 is TGTGCCAGCAGCTCAACTAGCGGGAGTTTGGTAGATACGCAGTATTTT. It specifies CASSSTSGSLVDTQYF.

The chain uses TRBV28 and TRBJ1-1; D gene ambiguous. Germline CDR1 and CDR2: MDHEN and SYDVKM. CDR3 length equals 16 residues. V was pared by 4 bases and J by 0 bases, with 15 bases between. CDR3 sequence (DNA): TGTGCCAGCAGTTCGTCGTCGACATCCTTGAACACTGAAGCTTTCTTT. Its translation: CASSSSSTSLNTEAFF.

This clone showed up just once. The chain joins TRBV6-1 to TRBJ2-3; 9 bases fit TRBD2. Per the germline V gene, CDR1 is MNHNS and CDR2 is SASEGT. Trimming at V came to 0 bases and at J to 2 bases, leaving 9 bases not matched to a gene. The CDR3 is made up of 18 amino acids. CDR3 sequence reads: CASSEALAGGPPTDTQYF. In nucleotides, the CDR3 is TGTGCCAGCAGTGAAGCGCTCGCGGGGGGGCCCCCCACAGATACGCAGTATTTT.

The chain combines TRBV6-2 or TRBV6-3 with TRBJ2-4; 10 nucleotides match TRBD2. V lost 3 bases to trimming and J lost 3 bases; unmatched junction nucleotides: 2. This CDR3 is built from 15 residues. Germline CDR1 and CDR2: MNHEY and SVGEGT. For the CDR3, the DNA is TGTGCCAGCAGTTATACTAGCGGGGACAAAAACATTCAGTACTTC. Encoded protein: CASSYTSGDKNIQYF.

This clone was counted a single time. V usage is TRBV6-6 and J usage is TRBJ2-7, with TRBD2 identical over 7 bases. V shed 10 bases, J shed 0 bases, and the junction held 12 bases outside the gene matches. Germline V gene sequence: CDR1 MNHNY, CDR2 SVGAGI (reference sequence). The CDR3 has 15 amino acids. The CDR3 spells CATKESGDYSYEQYV. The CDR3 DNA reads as TGTGCCACCAAAGAAAGCGGGGATTACTCCTACGAGCAGTACGTC.

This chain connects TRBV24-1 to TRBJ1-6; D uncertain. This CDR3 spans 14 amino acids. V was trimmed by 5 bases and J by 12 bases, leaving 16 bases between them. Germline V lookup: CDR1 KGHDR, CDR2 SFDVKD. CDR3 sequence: CATSVRGRGEPLHF. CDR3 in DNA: TGTGCCACCAGTGTCCGAGGACGGGGAGAACCCCTCCACTTT.

This CDR3 reads CASSQGVEGEQYF. CDR3 in DNA: TGCGCCAGCAGCCAAGGGGTAGAGGGCGAGCAGTACTTC. V is TRBV4-1 and J is TRBJ2-7, with D tentatively TRBD2 (5 bases). The CDR3 has 13 amino acids. Trimming cost V 1 base and J 6 bases, with 10 bases left between them. Germline V gene sequence: CDR1 MGHRA, CDR2 YSYEKL.

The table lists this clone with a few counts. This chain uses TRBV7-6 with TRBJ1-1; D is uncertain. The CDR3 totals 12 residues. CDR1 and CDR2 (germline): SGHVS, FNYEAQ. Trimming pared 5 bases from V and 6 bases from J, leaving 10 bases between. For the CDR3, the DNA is TGTGCCAGCAGCGCAAGCCTATCTGAAGCTTTCTTT. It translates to CASSASLSEAFF.

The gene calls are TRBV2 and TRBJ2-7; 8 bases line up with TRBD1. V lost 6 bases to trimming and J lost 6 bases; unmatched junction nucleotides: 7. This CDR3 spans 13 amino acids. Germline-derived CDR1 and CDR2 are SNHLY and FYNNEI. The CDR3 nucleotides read TGTGCCAGCAGCGAGTCGACAGGGGCCGAGCAGTACGTC. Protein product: CASSESTGAEQYV.

The CDR3 region is CASSQDAGEWGEAFF. In nucleotides, the CDR3 is TGTGCCAGCAGCCAAGATGCAGGGGAGTGGGGTGAAGCTTTCTTT. This chain connects TRBV4-2 to TRBJ1-1; weak D call: TRBD1 (6 bases). Germline CDR1 LGHNA, CDR2 YNFKEQ. This CDR3 contains 15 residues. V was clipped by 0 bases and J by 7 bases, with 15 bases between them.

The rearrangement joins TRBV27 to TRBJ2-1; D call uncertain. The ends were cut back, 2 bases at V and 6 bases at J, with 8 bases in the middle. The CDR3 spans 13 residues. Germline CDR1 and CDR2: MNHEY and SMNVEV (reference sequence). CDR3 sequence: CASSLNSVNEQFF. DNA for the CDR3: TGTGCCAGCAGTTTAAATTCGGTCAATGAGCAGTTCTTC.

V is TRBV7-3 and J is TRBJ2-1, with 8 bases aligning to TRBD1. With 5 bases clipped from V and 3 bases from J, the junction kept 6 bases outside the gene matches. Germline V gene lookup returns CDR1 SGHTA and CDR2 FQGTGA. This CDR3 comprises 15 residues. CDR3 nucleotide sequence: TGTGCCAGCAGCCGACAGGGGAGAGGCTACAATGAGCAGTTCTTC. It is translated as CASSRQGRGYNEQFF.

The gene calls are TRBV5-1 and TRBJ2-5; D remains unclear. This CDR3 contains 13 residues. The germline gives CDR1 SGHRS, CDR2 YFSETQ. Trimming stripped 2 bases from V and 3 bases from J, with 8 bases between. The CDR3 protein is CASSFDSEETQYF. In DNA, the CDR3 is TGCGCCAGCAGCTTCGACTCCGAAGAGACCCAGTACTTC. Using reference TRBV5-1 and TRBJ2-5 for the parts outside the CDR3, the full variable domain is KAGVTQTPRYLIKTRGQQVTLSCSPISGHRSVSWYQQTPGQGLQFLFEYFSETQRNKGNFPGRFSGRQFSNSRSEMNVSTLELGDSALYLCASSFDSEETQYFGPGTRLLVL.

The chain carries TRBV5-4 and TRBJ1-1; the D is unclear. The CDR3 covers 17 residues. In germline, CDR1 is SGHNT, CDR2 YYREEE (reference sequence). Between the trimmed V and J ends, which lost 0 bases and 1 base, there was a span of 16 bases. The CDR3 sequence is CASSLVGLGRANTEAFF. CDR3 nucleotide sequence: TGTGCCAGCAGCTTGGTGGGATTGGGGAGAGCGAACACTGAAGCTTTCTTT.

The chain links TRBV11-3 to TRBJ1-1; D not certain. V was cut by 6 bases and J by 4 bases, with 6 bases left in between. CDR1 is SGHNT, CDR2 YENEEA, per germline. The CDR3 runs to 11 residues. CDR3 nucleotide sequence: TGTGCCAGCAGTATAGCCACTGAAGCTTTCTTT. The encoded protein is CASSIATEAFF.

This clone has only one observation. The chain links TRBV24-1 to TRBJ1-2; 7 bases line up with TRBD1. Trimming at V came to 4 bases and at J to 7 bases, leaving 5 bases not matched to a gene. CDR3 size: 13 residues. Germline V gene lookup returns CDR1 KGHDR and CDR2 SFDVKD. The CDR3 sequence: CATSDVTGVGYTF. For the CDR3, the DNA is TGTGCCACCAGTGACGTAACAGGGGTTGGCTACACCTTC.

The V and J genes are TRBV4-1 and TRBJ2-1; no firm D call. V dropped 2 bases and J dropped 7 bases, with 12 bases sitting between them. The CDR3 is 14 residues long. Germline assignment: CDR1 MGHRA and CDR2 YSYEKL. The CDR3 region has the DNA TGCGCCAGCAGCCAAATCGGCTCCGGGAATGAGCAGTTCTTC. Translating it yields CASSQIGSGNEQFF.

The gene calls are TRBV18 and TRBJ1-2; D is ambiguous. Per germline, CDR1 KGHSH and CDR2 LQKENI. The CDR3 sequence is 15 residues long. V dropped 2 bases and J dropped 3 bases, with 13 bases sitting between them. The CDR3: CASSPDGLGDYGYTF. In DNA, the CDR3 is TGTGCCAGCTCACCAGATGGGCTGGGAGACTATGGCTACACCTTC.

DNA of the CDR3: TGCGCCAGCAGCTTGGGGGGCAGCTCCTATAATTCACCCCTCCACTTT. It encodes CASSLGGSSYNSPLHF. The genes are TRBV5-1 and TRBJ1-6; TRBD1 is a possible D gene (5 bases). The CDR3 consists of 16 residues. From germline, CDR1 is SGHRS and CDR2 YFSETQ. V was pared by 0 bases and J by 0 bases, with 7 bases between.

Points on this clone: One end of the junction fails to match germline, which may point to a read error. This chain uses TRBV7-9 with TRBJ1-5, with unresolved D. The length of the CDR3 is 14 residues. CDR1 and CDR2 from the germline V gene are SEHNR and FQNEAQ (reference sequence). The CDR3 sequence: CASSLGSGSQSQHF. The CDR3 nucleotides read TGTGCCAGCAGCTTAGGATCGGGTTCTCAGTCCCAGCATTTT. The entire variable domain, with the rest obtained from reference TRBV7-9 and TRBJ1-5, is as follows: DTGVSQNPRHKITKRGQNVTFRCDPISEHNRLYWYRQTLGQGPEFLTYFQNEAQLEKSRLLSDRFSAERPKGSFSTLEIQRTEQGDSAMYLCASSLGSGSQSQHFGDGTRLSIL.

The CDR3 sequence: CASSRGELRGYTF. The DNA of the CDR3 is TGTGCCAGTAGTCGGGGGGAGCTGAGGGGCTACACCTTC. The genes are TRBV19 and TRBJ1-2; D is possibly TRBD1 (5 bases). Trimming cost V 5 bases and J 8 bases, with 15 bases left between them. CDR1 is LNHDA and CDR2 is SQIVND in the germline V gene (reference sequence). The CDR3 consists of 13 residues. The whole variable domain, filled in from reference TRBV19 and TRBJ1-2, reads DGGITQSPKYLFRKEGQNVTLSCEQNLNHDAMYWYRQDPGQGLRLIYYSQIVNDFQKGDIAEGYSVSREKKESFPLTVTSAQKNPTAFYLCASSRGELRGYTFGSGTRLTVV.